This T cell receptor beta chain was sequenced during a study of CD8+CD57+ T cells in acquired aplastic anemia (dated by TCRdb to 2017 to 2018). Some background on the complete study: A mean of about 3.2 ug of DNA, ranging from about 0.2 to 27.4 ug, was extracted from sorted CD4+ and CD8+ cells. An average of approximately 10 million reads for CD4+ cells and approximately 11 million reads for CD8+ cells was obtained from healthy donor samples.

TCR beta VDJ combination and CDR3 sequence profiling used genomic DNA as the template. An Illumina HiSeq 2000 was used for TCR repertoire sequencing. Concerning the study's data processing: Repertoires were assessed using TRBV/TRBJ rearrangement plots, CDR3 size and DJ length profiles, and Simpson's diversity index. Whichever DNA sequence was most abundant in the deep sequencing data was defined as the immunodominant clone. CDR3 amino acid sequences were checked for sharing between subjects and were compared against published repertoires and the VDJdb database. TCRdb applied fastp at Q25 and MiXCR to the public reads, then kept only in-frame beta chains. Records with the same CDR3 protein are collapsed into one entry carrying the most frequent genes and DNA. TCRdb assigned the V and J calls; the authors' analysis was not used. The sample records approximately 380,000 distinct CDR3 sequences, about 70% of which are singletons. 3.5% to 4.5% of the sample is in the top ten clones.

On this clonotype itself: What antigen it recognizes has not been identified. Per-base qualities were not stored, and no clone one base away is much larger.

In this study, sorted CD4+ and CD8+ T cells from the blood of healthy subjects and of severe aplastic anemia patients had their TCR repertoires deep-sequenced. Ficoll-Paque density gradient centrifugation was used to isolate peripheral blood mononuclear cells. Before DNA was extracted, CD4+ and CD8+ T cells were sorted using either FACS or magnetic beads. CDR1 and CDR2 were assigned from the germline V gene as SGDLS and YYNGEE. The CDR3 starts with the cysteine, ends with the phenylalanine, and has 14 residues. The DNA shown is the 42-base CDR3, in frame from base 1. V loses 4 bases, J loses 1 base, and the germline ends lie 6 bases apart. General study outcomes and caveats: CD8+ Simpson's diversity did not differ significantly between patients and healthy controls (P=0.060). About 28 CD8+ CDR3 sequences were found in both patients and controls but appeared to be highly expressed in patients and within the immunodominant clones of the patients.

The rearranged chain carries TRBV9 and TRBJ2-6; no D gene call is confident. Sequencing was done on a sample of sorted CD4+, CD8+, or CD8+CD57+ T cells (not recorded which) from PBMCs. The TCR originated in a human donor in good health, serving as a control. The CDR3 region: CASSQVSGANVLTF. The DNA sequence is as follows: TGTGCCAGCAGCCAAGTTTCTGGGGCCAACGTCCTGACTTTC.